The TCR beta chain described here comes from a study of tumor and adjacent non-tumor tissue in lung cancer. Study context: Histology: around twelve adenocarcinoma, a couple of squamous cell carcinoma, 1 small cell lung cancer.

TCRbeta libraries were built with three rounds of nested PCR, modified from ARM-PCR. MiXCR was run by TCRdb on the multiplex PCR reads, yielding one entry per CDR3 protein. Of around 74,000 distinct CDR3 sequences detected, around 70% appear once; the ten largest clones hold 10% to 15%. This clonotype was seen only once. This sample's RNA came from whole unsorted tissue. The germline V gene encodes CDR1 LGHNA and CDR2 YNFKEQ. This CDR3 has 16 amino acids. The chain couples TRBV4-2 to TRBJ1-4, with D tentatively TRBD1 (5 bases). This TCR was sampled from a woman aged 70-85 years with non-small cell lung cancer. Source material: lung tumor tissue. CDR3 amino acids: CVNSHSTGTEYEKLFF. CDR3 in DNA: TGTGTCAACAGCCACTCGACCGGGACGGAGTATGAAAAACTGTTTTTT.